The 15 T cell receptor beta chains in this list originate from one sample, sequenced in a study of Graves' ophthalmopathy and Graves' hyperthyroidism. The sequenced template was RNA, covering the TCR beta CDR3 region. First-round RT-PCR with HTBI primers preceded a second-round multiplex PCR. TCRdb processed the multiplex PCR reads anew with MiXCR; each CDR3 protein has one entry. The sample records 360,000 or so distinct CDR3 sequences, about a sixth being singletons. Sample: peripheral blood. These receptors all come from a woman between 18 and 30 years old with Graves' ophthalmopathy.

This clonotype was seen many times. V gene TRBV7-2 combines with J gene TRBJ1-6; no clear D. This CDR3 has 18 residues. Trimming cost V 0 bases and J 9 bases, with 21 bases left between them. CDR1 is SGHTA, CDR2 FQGNSA, per germline. The CDR3 DNA reads TGTGCCAGCAGCTTAGCGCGGCCCCGGGCTAATCGGGCTTCACCCCTCCACTTT. Translated: CASSLARPRANRASPLHF.

This clonotype was seen at least ten times. The rearrangement joins TRBV28 to TRBJ2-7; D gene ambiguous. V was pared by 3 bases and J by 0 bases, with 12 bases between. The V gene's germline CDR1 is MDHEN and CDR2 SYDVKM. CDR3 length: 15 amino acids. The CDR3 bases are TGTGCCAGCAGTTTCTTCGACTCGAGCTCCTACGAGCAGTACTTC. Amino acids: CASSFFDSSSYEQYF.

This clonotype was detected ten times or more. The chain is built from TRBV4-3 and TRBJ2-5; TRBD2 is a possible D gene (5 bases). Deletions cut 0 bases from V and 0 bases from J, with 17 bases between. Germline assignment: CDR1 LGHNA and CDR2 YSLEER. The CDR3 covers 18 residues. DNA of the CDR3: TGCGCCAGCAGCCAAGATCGGAGTCATGTCGGGAACCAAGAGACCCAGTACTTC. Translation: CASSQDRSHVGNQETQYF.

This clonotype was seen many times. This chain connects TRBV25-1 to TRBJ1-2, with a tentative D call TRBD1 (6 bases). V was trimmed by 7 bases and J by 4 bases, leaving 13 bases between them. Germline lookup yields CDR1 MGHDK and CDR2 SYGVNS. The length of the CDR3 is 13 residues. CDR3 residues: CASNRRRGYGYTF. CDR3 nucleotide sequence: TGTGCCAGCAATCGGCGCAGGGGCTATGGCTACACCTTC.

This clonotype has at least ten counts. The chain is built from TRBV5-1 and TRBJ2-2; D gene uncertain. CDR3 length: 12 amino acids. Trimming removed 5 bases from V and 4 bases from J, with 6 bases in between. Germline V gives CDR1 SGHRS, CDR2 YFSETQ. The CDR3 coding sequence is TGCGCCAGCAGACAAGCCACCGGGGAGCTGTTTTTT. It specifies CASRQATGELFF. Complete variable domain (other parts from reference TRBV5-1 and TRBJ2-2): KAGVTQTPRYLIKTRGQQVTLSCSPISGHRSVSWYQQTPGQGLQFLFEYFSETQRNKGNFPGRFSGRQFSNSRSEMNVSTLELGDSALYLCASRQATGELFFGEGSRLTVL.

This clonotype has a count of ten or more. The genes are TRBV12-3 or TRBV12-4 and TRBJ1-1, with 11 bases identical to TRBD1. The CDR3 spans 15 residues. With V trimmed by 6 bases and J by 5 bases, 8 bases remained unmatched. Here the CDR3 reads CASRVLDRGQTEAFF. CDR3 coding DNA: TGTGCCAGCAGGGTTTTGGACAGGGGGCAAACTGAAGCTTTCTTT.

This clonotype was observed many times. The chain is built from TRBV7-9 and TRBJ2-2; no firm D call. Looked up from germline, CDR1 is SEHNR and CDR2 is FQNEAQ (reference sequence). Trimming shortened V by 6 bases and J by 6 bases, and 14 bases separated the two germline ends. This CDR3 contains 14 residues. CDR3 nucleotide sequence: TGTGCCAGCAGGCCCTCTACGGCTGCCGGGGAGCTGTTTTTT. Protein sequence: CASRPSTAAGELFF.

This clonotype was recorded a few times. V usage is TRBV5-1 and J usage is TRBJ2-2; TRBD2 aligns across 12 bases. From germline, CDR1 is SGHRS and CDR2 YFSETQ. CDR3 length equals 17 residues. V dropped 0 bases and J dropped 7; count of bases not matched to a gene: 7. In nucleotides, the CDR3 is TGCGCCAGCAGCTTGGCCCTAGCGGGGGGGCCTGGCGGGGAGCTGTTTTTT. Translation: CASSLALAGGPGGELFF.

This clonotype was seen only once. The chain combines TRBV5-1 with TRBJ2-7, with D possibly TRBD1 on 6 matching bases. The germline CDR1 and CDR2 sequences are SGHRS and YFSETQ. CDR3 length: 13 amino acids. Trimming stripped 0 bases from V and 7 bases from J, with 11 bases between. The chain's CDR3 is CASSLEQGREQYF. CDR3 bases: TGCGCCAGCAGCTTGGAACAGGGTCGGGAGCAGTACTTC.

This clonotype was detected many times. The J gene is TRBJ2-7, the V gene TRBV12-3 or TRBV12-4; D is unresolved. The V end was cut by 6 bases, the J end by 5 bases, with 17 bases between. The length of the CDR3 is 14 residues. CDR3 nucleotides: TGTGCCAGCAGCCTATCCGCCCAGGTCGACGAGCAGTACTTC. Protein: CASSLSAQVDEQYF.

This clonotype occurred many times. The rearrangement links TRBV7-9 to TRBJ1-1, with TRBD1 as a possible D gene (5 bases). V was cut by 0 bases and J by 1 base, with 6 bases left in between. The CDR3 covers 14 residues. The germline gives CDR1 SEHNR, CDR2 FQNEAQ (reference sequence). CDR3 nucleotides: TGTGCCAGCAGCTTAGCGACAGCGAACACTGAAGCTTTCTTT. Translated, it gives CASSLATANTEAFF.

This clonotype showed up just a few times. The chain carries TRBV30 and TRBJ2-5; D is possibly TRBD1 (6 bases). The CDR3 spans 13 residues. Looked up from germline, CDR1 is GTSNPN and CDR2 is SVGIG (reference sequence). Trimming cost V 3 bases and J 3 bases, with 11 bases left between them. CDR3 protein: CAWRGDMKETQYF. CDR3 in DNA: TGTGCCTGGAGAGGGGACATGAAAGAGACCCAGTACTTC.

This clonotype was counted at least ten times. CDR3 amino acids: CASSSARDRTRNTEAFF. In DNA, the CDR3 is TGTGCCAGCAGTTCCGCCCGGGACAGAACTAGGAACACTGAAGCTTTCTTT. This sequence joins TRBV27 and TRBJ1-1; the match to TRBD1 covers 7 bases. Germline CDR1 is MNHEY and CDR2 is SMNVEV (reference sequence). The trim removed 4 bases at V and 1 base at J, leaving 12 bases unmatched. The CDR3 has 17 amino acids.

This clonotype came up many times. The chain links TRBV2 to TRBJ1-1, with TRBD1 as a possible D gene (5 bases). Per germline, CDR1 SNHLY and CDR2 FYNNEI. The germline V and J ends were trimmed by 0 bases and 3 bases, with 11 bases remaining between them. CDR3 length: 15 amino acids. The DNA for the CDR3 is TGTGCCAGCAGTGAAGCTTTCTGGGGGGACACTGAAGCTTTCTTT. This translates into CASSEAFWGDTEAFF.

This clonotype was found many times. The rearrangement uses TRBV6-1 and TRBJ2-7; D remains ambiguous. Trimming took 8 bases from V and 4 from J, leaving 15 bases between them. There are 13 residues in the CDR3. Looked up from germline, CDR1 is MNHNS and CDR2 is SASEGT. This CDR3 is CASGQVPLYEQYF. CDR3 coding DNA: TGTGCCAGCGGTCAGGTCCCTTTATACGAGCAGTACTTC.